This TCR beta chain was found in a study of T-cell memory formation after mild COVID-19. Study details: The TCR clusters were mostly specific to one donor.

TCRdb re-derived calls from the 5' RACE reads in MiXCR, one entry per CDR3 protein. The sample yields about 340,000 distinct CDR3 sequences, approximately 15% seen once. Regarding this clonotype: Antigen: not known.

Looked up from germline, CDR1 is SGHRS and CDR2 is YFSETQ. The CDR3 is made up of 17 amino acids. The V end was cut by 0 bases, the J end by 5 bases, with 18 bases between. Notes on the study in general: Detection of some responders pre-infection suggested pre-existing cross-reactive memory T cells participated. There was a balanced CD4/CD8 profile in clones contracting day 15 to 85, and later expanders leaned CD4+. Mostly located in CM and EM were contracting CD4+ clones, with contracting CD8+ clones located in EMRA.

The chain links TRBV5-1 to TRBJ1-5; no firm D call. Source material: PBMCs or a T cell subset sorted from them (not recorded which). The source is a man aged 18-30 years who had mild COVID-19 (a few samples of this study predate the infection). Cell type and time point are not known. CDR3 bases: TGCGCCAGCAGCTTGGACGAGTTGGTTATCCGTTATCAGCCCCAGCATTTT. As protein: CASSLDELVIRYQPQHF. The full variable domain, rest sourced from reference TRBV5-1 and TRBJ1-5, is KAGVTQTPRYLIKTRGQQVTLSCSPISGHRSVSWYQQTPGQGLQFLFEYFSETQRNKGNFPGRFSGRQFSNSRSEMNVSTLELGDSALYLCASSLDELVIRYQPQHFGDGTRLSIL.